Listed here are 11 T cell receptor beta chains from one sample, sequenced in a study of shared clonotypes between healthy human individuals. Data came from immunoSEQ multiplex PCR; TCRdb stores just in-frame clones and leaves some out. Altogether under 2,500,000 clones are present, roughly 95% being singletons, with the ten largest covering around 0.13%. Input material: naive CD4+ T cells sorted from blood. Indicated subset: CD45RA+ positively selected. The receptors stem from a man aged 18 to 30 in good health.

V usage is TRBV7-4 and J usage is TRBJ1-3; D is uncertain. This CDR3 is 15 amino acids long. V lost 4 bases to trimming and J lost 2 bases, with 12 bases between them. CDR1 is SGHVT and CDR2 is SQSDAQ in the germline V gene. The DNA of the CDR3 is TGTGCCAGCAGCTCCCTCCGGAAACCTGGAAACACCATATATTTT. Its translation is CASSSLRKPGNTIYF.

V and J are TRBV18 and TRBJ2-7; no firm D call. The CDR3 is made up of 15 amino acids. V was trimmed by 4 bases and J by 4 bases, leaving 17 bases between them. In germline, CDR1 is KGHSH, CDR2 LQKENI. CDR3 sequence: CASSHPASRSYEQYF. The CDR3 DNA is TGTGCCAGCTCACATCCGGCATCCAGGTCTTACGAGCAGTACTTC. Based on the CDR3 plus reference TRBV18 and TRBJ2-7, the full variable domain is NAGVMQNPRHLVRRRGQEARLRCSPMKGHSHVYWYRQLPEEGLKFMVYLQKENIIDESGMPKERFSAEFPKEGPSILRIQQVVRGDSAAYFCASSHPASRSYEQYFGPGTRLTVT.

The chain couples TRBV27 to TRBJ2-2; unclear D gene. Germline lookup yields CDR1 MNHEY and CDR2 SMNVEV (reference sequence). CDR3 size: 14 residues. The V end lost 2 bases, the J end lost 8 bases, and 12 bases lay between the germline ends. The CDR3 protein is CASSLRRDGGELFF. DNA for the CDR3: TGTGCCAGCAGTTTAAGAAGGGATGGTGGGGAGCTGTTTTTT.

This clone was found once. Other DNA sequences of this sample code for an identical CDR3. The chain joins TRBV5-1 to TRBJ2-3; 11 bases fit TRBD1. The CDR3 is 16 amino acids. Trimming at V came to 4 bases and at J to 1 base, leaving 5 bases not matched to a gene. Per germline, CDR1 SGHRS and CDR2 YFSETQ. CDR3 residues: CASSAGTGGGTDTQYF. CDR3 nucleotide sequence: TGCGCCAGCAGCGCGGGGACAGGGGGTGGCACAGATACGCAGTATTTT.

The chain couples TRBV27 to TRBJ1-6, with 8 bases that match TRBD1. The CDR3 has 15 residues. V gave up 4 bases and J gave up 10 bases; unmatched junction bases: 9. Germline V CDR1 and CDR2: MNHEY, SMNVEV (reference sequence). The CDR3 DNA reads as TGTGCCAGCAGTTCCAAGGACAGGGTAGCATCACCCCTCCACTTT. Its protein product is CASSSKDRVASPLHF.

This rearrangement joins TRBV28 to TRBJ1-3; D not certain. CDR1 is MDHEN and CDR2 is SYDVKM in the germline V gene. The CDR3 runs to 14 residues. The ends were cut back, 3 bases at V and 9 bases at J, with 15 bases in the middle. The DNA of the CDR3 is TGTGCCAGCAGTTTCTCACTCCCTTCAACCACCATATATTTT. Its translation: CASSFSLPSTTIYF.

This clone turned up a few times. The same CDR3 arises from other DNA sequences in this sample as well. The chain is built from TRBV5-1 and TRBJ1-1; D gene uncertain. The CDR3 is made up of 14 amino acids. Germline-derived CDR1 and CDR2 are SGHRS and YFSETQ. V lost 0 bases and J 1 base, leaving 7 bases between the germline ends. CDR3 bases: TGCGCCAGCAGCTTGGGAGGGAGGAACACTGAAGCTTTCTTT. It encodes CASSLGGRNTEAFF. Full variable domain (missing parts from reference TRBV5-1 and TRBJ1-1): KAGVTQTPRYLIKTRGQQVTLSCSPISGHRSVSWYQQTPGQGLQFLFEYFSETQRNKGNFPGRFSGRQFSNSRSEMNVSTLELGDSALYLCASSLGGRNTEAFFGQGTRLTVV.

The gene calls are TRBV7-9 and TRBJ1-1, with D tentatively TRBD1 (5 bases). This CDR3 contains 13 residues. With 4 bases removed from V and 4 bases from J, the gap between germline ends came to 10 bases. CDR1 and CDR2 from the germline V gene are SEHNR and FQNEAQ (reference sequence). The CDR3 sequence: CASSSREGTEAFF. CDR3 nucleotides: TGTGCCAGCAGCTCCAGGGAGGGCACTGAAGCTTTCTTT.

This chain links TRBV30 with TRBJ1-6; unclear D gene. The V gene lost 5 bases and the J gene lost 0 bases, with 8 bases spanning the gap. CDR3 length: 14 amino acids. CDR1 and CDR2 (germline): GTSNPN, SVGIG (reference sequence). CDR3 in amino acids: CAWEPSSYNSPLHF. CDR3 nucleotide sequence: TGTGCCTGGGAGCCGAGCTCCTATAATTCACCCCTCCACTTT.

Comments on this clone: The same CDR3 also results from other DNA sequences found in this sample. The chain carries TRBV7-2 and TRBJ1-5; 8 bases are shared with TRBD1. This CDR3 spans 14 amino acids. Germline trimming cut 6 bases from V and 7 bases from J; bases unmatched to any gene: 8. CDR1 is SGHTA, CDR2 FQGNSA, per germline. The CDR3 DNA is TGTGCCAGCAGTTCCGACAGGGGTGGCCAGCCCCAGCATTTT. It codes for CASSSDRGGQPQHF.

V and J are TRBV12-2 and TRBJ2-3. TRBV12-2 is a documented pseudogene. The CDR3 length is 16 residues. Here the CDR3 DNA reads TGTGCAAGTCGCTTAGCGCCTGATAGGTTAGCAGATACGCAGTATTTT. Its protein is CASRLAPDRLADTQYF.